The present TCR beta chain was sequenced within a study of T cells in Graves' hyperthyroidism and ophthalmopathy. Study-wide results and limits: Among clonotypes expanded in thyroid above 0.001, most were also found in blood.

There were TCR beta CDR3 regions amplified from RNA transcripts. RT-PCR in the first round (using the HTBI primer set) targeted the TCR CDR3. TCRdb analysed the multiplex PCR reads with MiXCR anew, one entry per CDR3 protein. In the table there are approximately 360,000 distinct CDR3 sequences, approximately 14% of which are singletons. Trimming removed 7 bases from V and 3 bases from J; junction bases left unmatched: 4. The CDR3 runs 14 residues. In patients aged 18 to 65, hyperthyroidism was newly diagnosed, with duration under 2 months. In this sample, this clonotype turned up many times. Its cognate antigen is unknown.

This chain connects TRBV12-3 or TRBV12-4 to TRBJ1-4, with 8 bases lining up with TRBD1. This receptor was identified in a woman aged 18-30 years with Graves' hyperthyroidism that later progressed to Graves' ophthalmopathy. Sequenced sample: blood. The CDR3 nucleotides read TGTGCCAGCACCCTACAGGGGGCTAATGAAAAACTGTTTTTT. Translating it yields CASTLQGANEKLFF.